The source of this T cell receptor (beta chain) is a study of long-term antiretroviral therapy in people with HIV. At the survey level, the v3.0 immunoSEQ assay was run. Profiling relied on immunoSEQ multiplex PCR, and the TCRdb table lists in-frame clones only, not all of them. In the table there are about 20,000 clones, approximately 90% of which are singletons. This clone was recorded once. Germline CDR1 is SGHNT and CDR2 is YYREEE (reference sequence). V dropped 3 bases and J dropped 1 base, with 10 bases sitting between them. This CDR3 spans 14 amino acids. Sequenced here: unsorted PBMCs, sampled approximately 4.4 years before starting antiretroviral therapy. This clonotype was sampled from a woman in her 30s with HIV. This chain connects TRBV5-4 to TRBJ1-1; D perhaps matches TRBD1 (5 bases). CDR3 coding DNA: TGTGCCAGCAGCTCCCCTGGACAGAACACTGAAGCTTTCTTT. Residues: CASSSPGQNTEAFF.